Below are 31 T cell receptor beta chains sequenced from a single sample in a study of technical replicates of blood from a handful of donors. Libraries were prepared by immunoSEQ multiplex PCR; TCRdb keeps only in-frame clonotypes and omits some of them. The sample carries fewer than 90,000 clones, approximately 94% recorded once. Sequencing was done on a sample of T cells isolated from PBMCs. The receptors were sampled from a human donor in good health.

The rearrangement links TRBV28 to TRBJ2-2; D might be TRBD1 (5 bases). The CDR3 has 19 residues. The V gene lost 3 bases and the J gene lost 2 bases, with 22 bases spanning the gap. Germline CDR1 reads MDHEN; CDR2 reads SYDVKM. CDR3 sequence (DNA): TGTGCCAGCAGTTTCCTCCTCTCGCCCAGGGTGATCAACACCGGGGAGCTGTTTTTT. Its protein is CASSFLLSPRVINTGELFF.

The J gene is TRBJ2-7, the V gene TRBV7-8; TRBD2 matches 12 bases. Germline CDR1 SGHVS, CDR2 FQNEAQ. V shed 4 bases, J shed 3 bases, and the junction held 4 bases outside the gene matches. CDR3 length: 15 residues. This chain's CDR3 is CASSYGLAGIYEQYF. In DNA form, the CDR3 reads TGTGCCAGCAGCTACGGACTAGCGGGAATCTACGAGCAGTACTTC.

J is TRBJ1-2 and V is TRBV7-2; D not resolved. The CDR3 runs 13 residues. V lost 1 base to trimming and J lost 8 bases, with 11 bases between them. Germline V gene lookup returns CDR1 SGHTA and CDR2 FQGNSA. CDR3 sequence reads: CASSLESGRGYTF. The CDR3 DNA sequence: TGTGCCAGCAGCTTAGAGTCAGGTCGAGGCTACACCTTC. Full variable domain (outside the CDR3, taken from reference TRBV7-2 and TRBJ1-2): GAGVSQSPSNKVTEKGKDVELRCDPISGHTALYWYRQSLGQGLEFLIYFQGNSAPDKSGLPSDRFSAERTGGSVSTLTIQRTQQEDSAVYLCASSLESGRGYTFGSGTRLTVV.

The genes are TRBV27 and TRBJ1-5, with a possible D match to TRBD1 (5 bases). The germline V and J ends were trimmed by 3 bases and 3 bases, with 9 bases remaining between them. Per the germline V gene, CDR1 is MNHEY and CDR2 is SMNVEV (reference sequence). CDR3 length: 14 amino acids. CDR3 coding DNA: TGTGCCAGCAGTTTGATGGGGCTCAATCAGCCCCAGCATTTT. This translates into CASSLMGLNQPQHF.

The chain is built from TRBV5-1 and TRBJ1-1; 8 nucleotides match TRBD1. Germline assignment: CDR1 SGHRS and CDR2 YFSETQ. The junction had 7 bases not matched to a gene; V was cut back by 4 bases and J by 5 bases. There are 14 residues in the CDR3. The CDR3 region has the DNA TGCGCCAGCAGCGAAACCGGGACAGGTACTGAAGCTTTCTTT. Amino acid sequence: CASSETGTGTEAFF.

The V gene is TRBV5-1, the J gene TRBJ2-1, with 8 bases identical to TRBD2. Germline trimming cut 3 bases from V and 6 bases from J; bases unmatched to any gene: 11. This CDR3 has 16 amino acids. The germline CDR1 and CDR2 sequences are SGHRS and YFSETQ. The CDR3 DNA follows: TGCGCCAGCAGCTCAGGGACTGCGCGGGGGGTCAATGAGCAGTTCTTC. Protein: CASSSGTARGVNEQFF.

The CDR3 is CSVEGTGKGYTF. CDR3 DNA sequence: TGCAGCGTTGAGGGGACAGGGAAAGGCTACACCTTC. The chain carries TRBV29-1 and TRBJ1-2; 9 bases are a match to TRBD1. Germline V CDR1 and CDR2: SQVTM, ANQGSEA. The V and J ends lost 3 bases and 8 bases, in that order; junction bases with no gene match: 4. The CDR3 is 12 residues long.

This clone was counted a few times. The junction departs from the called germline gene at one end, perhaps through a read error. The rearrangement uses TRBV29-1 and TRBJ1-1, with no clear D. This CDR3 has 12 residues. Germline V gives CDR1 SQVTM, CDR2 ANQGSEA. Here the CDR3 DNA reads TGCAGCGTCGAAGACAATCCCTATGAAGCTTTCTTT. This translates into CSVEDNPYEAFF.

This rearrangement joins TRBV30 to TRBJ2-1; 7 bases align to TRBD1. The CDR3 extends over 15 amino acids. Losses at the gene ends were 2 bases for V and 4 bases for J; bases not matched to a gene: 8. Germline values: CDR1 GTSNPN, CDR2 SVGIG (reference sequence). The CDR3 sequence: CAWSSPRGNYNEQFF. CDR3 in DNA: TGTGCCTGGAGTTCCCCCAGGGGGAATTACAATGAGCAGTTCTTC.

The chain recombines TRBV6-5 with TRBJ2-1; D not resolved. The V end was cut by 4 bases, the J end by 9 bases, with 13 bases between. Germline V gene sequence: CDR1 MNHEY, CDR2 SVGAGI. There are 13 residues in the CDR3. CDR3 nucleotide sequence: TGTGCCAGCAGTTTTGGGCCGAATGGTGAGCAGTTCTTC. Its protein product is CASSFGPNGEQFF.

The chain recombines TRBV5-1 with TRBJ1-4; D remains unclear. Trimming cost V 4 bases and J 6 bases, with 16 bases left between them. CDR3 length equals 15 residues. Germline-derived CDR1 and CDR2 are SGHRS and YFSETQ. The chain's CDR3 is CASSLGEGLDEKLFF. CDR3 coding DNA: TGCGCCAGCAGCCTTGGGGAGGGCTTAGATGAAAAACTGTTTTTT.

The J gene is TRBJ2-7, the V gene TRBV6-6; 11 bases match TRBD2. V lost 4 bases to trimming and J lost 3 bases; unmatched junction nucleotides: 8. The CDR3 is 16 amino acids. Germline V lookup: CDR1 MNHNY, CDR2 SVGAGI (reference sequence). CDR3 loop: CASSSLAGGDVYEQYF. The CDR3 region has the DNA TGTGCCAGCAGTTCCTTAGCGGGAGGGGACGTCTACGAGCAGTACTTC.

The chain recombines TRBV6-5 with TRBJ1-2; possible D gene TRBD1, 6 bases. This CDR3 is built from 14 residues. V was shortened by 6 bases and J by 7 bases, with 18 bases between the two germline ends. Germline V lookup: CDR1 MNHEY, CDR2 SVGAGI. This CDR3 reads CASRKTGRGPGYTF. Here the CDR3 DNA reads TGTGCCAGCAGAAAAACGGGCAGGGGACCTGGCTACACCTTC.

This clone was observed once. The J gene is TRBJ2-7, the V gene TRBV27, with TRBD2 matching over 8 bases. Germline V lookup: CDR1 MNHEY, CDR2 SMNVEV (reference sequence). The V segment lost 0 bases and the J segment 3 bases; nucleotides outside the gene matches: 7. The CDR3 extends over 16 amino acids. The CDR3 DNA sequence: TGTGCCAGCAGTTTATCGAGCAGCGGGAGAGTCTACGAGCAGTACTTC. Translating it yields CASSLSSSGRVYEQYF.

J is TRBJ2-1 and V is TRBV5-1, with 13 positions matching TRBD2. The CDR3 has 17 residues. The V and J ends lost 4 bases and 4 bases, in that order; junction bases with no gene match: 8. Per germline, CDR1 SGHRS and CDR2 YFSETQ. CDR3 sequence (DNA): TGCGCCAGCAGCCAAGGGACTAGCGGGGCTTATTACAATGAGCAGTTCTTC. Translated: CASSQGTSGAYYNEQFF.

The J gene is TRBJ2-1, the V gene TRBV30; 9 bases map to TRBD2. Losses at the gene ends were 0 bases for V and 7 bases for J; bases not matched to a gene: 7. The CDR3 runs to 15 residues. Germline V gene lookup returns CDR1 GTSNPN and CDR2 SVGIG (reference sequence). The CDR3 loop is CAWSVYSSGRNEQFF. CDR3 in DNA: TGTGCCTGGAGTGTATATAGTAGCGGGAGAAATGAGCAGTTCTTC. Combining the CDR3 with reference TRBV30 and TRBJ2-1 gives the whole variable domain SQTIHQWPATLVQPVGSPLSLECTVEGTSNPNLYWYRQAAGRGLQLLFYSVGIGQISSEVPQNLSASRPQDRQFILSSKKLLLSDSGFYLCAWSVYSSGRNEQFFGPGTRLTVL.

The chain has TRBV7-9 and TRBJ2-3, with D tentatively TRBD2 (5 bases). The CDR3 consists of 14 residues. Trimming removed 1 base from V and 6 bases from J, with 11 bases in between. Looked up from germline, CDR1 is SEHNR and CDR2 is FQNEAQ (reference sequence). CDR3 sequence: CASSLDRRGDTQYF. In DNA, the CDR3 is TGTGCCAGCAGCTTAGATCGACGAGGGGATACGCAGTATTTT.

The V gene is TRBV7-2, the J gene TRBJ2-3; 12 positions match TRBD2. V trimming: 5 bases; J trimming: 2 bases; junction bases outside the gene matches: 14. Germline CDR1 is SGHTA and CDR2 is FQGNSA. CDR3 length: 19 amino acids. CDR3 sequence (DNA): TGTGCCAGCAGCCCTATCCGGCTAGCGGGAGGGGGGAACACAGATACGCAGTATTTT. Its translation is CASSPIRLAGGGNTDTQYF.

The chain is built from TRBV12-5 and TRBJ2-1; D may be TRBD2 (5 bases). In germline, CDR1 is LGHNT, CDR2 FRNRAP. This CDR3 is built from 14 residues. V was clipped by 1 base and J by 14 bases, with 18 bases between them. The CDR3 DNA reads as TGTGCTAGTGGTTTGGACTCGCGGGCCCGGGGAGAGTTCTTC. It translates to CASGLDSRARGEFF.

The chain carries TRBV29-1 and TRBJ2-1, with 10 bases lining up with TRBD1. V dropped 4 bases and J dropped 5; count of bases not matched to a gene: 11. The CDR3 consists of 16 residues. Germline loops: CDR1 SQVTM, CDR2 ANQGSEA. The CDR3 region is CSVAGYGTGVNNEQFF. CDR3 bases: TGCAGCGTTGCCGGGTACGGGACAGGGGTGAACAATGAGCAGTTCTTC.

The chain uses TRBV23-1 and TRBJ2-7, with 7 bases matching TRBD1. TRBV23-1 is annotated as an ORF whose role is uncertain. With 7 bases clipped from V and 2 bases from J, the junction kept 23 bases outside the gene matches. The CDR3 covers 19 residues. CDR3 DNA sequence: TGCGCCAGCACCCAACGCCGGGACAGCCTAAAATTTCTCACCTACGAGCAGTACTTC. Encoded protein: CASTQRRDSLKFLTYEQYF.

The V gene is TRBV27, the J gene TRBJ2-5; 10 bases align to TRBD2. Germline CDR1 and CDR2: MNHEY and SMNVEV (reference sequence). CDR3 length: 16 amino acids. The V gene end was trimmed by 7 bases and the J gene end by 1 base; junction bases not matched to a gene: 9. CDR3 coding DNA: TGTGCCAGCAATCGACTAGCGGGCAAATCCCAAGAGACCCAGTACTTC. It codes for CASNRLAGKSQETQYF.

The genes are TRBV10-2 and TRBJ2-1; 8 nucleotides line up with TRBD2. The CDR3 totals 14 residues. V was pared by 8 bases and J by 7 bases, with 10 bases of the junction left unmatched. Germline CDR1 is WSHSY and CDR2 is SAAADI. This CDR3 reads CASGERGGLNEQFF. The CDR3 coding sequence is TGCGCCAGCGGCGAACGGGGGGGCTTGAATGAGCAGTTCTTC.

The chain combines TRBV25-1 with TRBJ1-1; 7 bases agree with TRBD1. The CDR3 contains 15 residues. Germline CDR1 is MGHDK and CDR2 is SYGVNS. V trimming: 4 bases; J trimming: 6 bases; junction bases outside the gene matches: 11. The CDR3 sequence is CASSVQQGIDAEAFF. Here the CDR3 DNA reads TGTGCCAGCAGTGTACAACAGGGGATAGACGCTGAAGCTTTCTTT.

The gene calls are TRBV6-6 and TRBJ2-2; no reliable D call. The CDR3 covers 13 residues. Germline V CDR1 and CDR2: MNHNY, SVGAGI (reference sequence). The V end lost 0 bases, the J end lost 6 bases, and 5 bases lay between the germline ends. The CDR3 here is CASSYSPAGELFF. Written as DNA, the CDR3 is TGTGCCAGCAGTTACTCGCCGGCCGGGGAGCTGTTTTTT.

The V gene is TRBV29-1, the J gene TRBJ2-7, with D possibly matching TRBD1 (5 bases). V shed 5 bases and J shed 2 bases, with 10 bases lying between them. CDR1 SQVTM and CDR2 ANQGSEA come from the germline V gene. The length of the CDR3 is 12 residues. The CDR3 here is CSVKGATYEQYF. CDR3 bases: TGCAGCGTTAAAGGGGCTACCTACGAGCAGTACTTC.

The V gene is TRBV10-3, the J gene TRBJ2-7; TRBD2 matches at 7 bases. The trim removed 5 bases at V and 5 bases at J, leaving 3 bases unmatched. CDR3 size: 12 residues. CDR1 is ENHRY and CDR2 is SYGVKD in the germline V gene. CDR3 nucleotides: TGTGCCATCAGTCTAGCGGAGGACGAGCAGTACTTC. Translating gives CAISLAEDEQYF.

The chain combines TRBV28 with TRBJ2-2; no firm D call. The CDR3 loop spans 15 amino acids. Trimming stripped 6 bases from V and 5 bases from J, with 16 bases between. Germline CDR1 and CDR2: MDHEN and SYDVKM. The CDR3 region has the DNA TGTGCCAGCAGCCCCCCGGAGAAGTATACCGGGGAGCTGTTTTTT. Residues: CASSPPEKYTGELFF.

This clone came up once. The chain combines TRBV27 with TRBJ1-2; 9 positions agree with TRBD1. Germline-derived CDR1 and CDR2 are MNHEY and SMNVEV (reference sequence). This CDR3 spans 13 amino acids. V dropped 2 bases and J dropped 6; count of bases not matched to a gene: 1. The CDR3 region is CASSLRTGDGYTF. The CDR3 DNA reads as TGTGCCAGCAGTTTAAGGACAGGGGATGGCTACACCTTC.

This clone was observed once. As DNA, the CDR3 is TGTGCCAGCAGCTTAGGCCATGGGGGCGCGGCTTTCTTT. Translating it yields CASSLGHGGAAFF. The chain uses TRBV13 and TRBJ1-1; TRBD1 is a possible D gene (6 bases). Trimming pared 0 bases from V and 11 bases from J, leaving 13 bases between. CDR3 size: 13 residues. Germline V gene lookup returns CDR1 PRHDT and CDR2 FYEKMQ (reference sequence).

The chain recombines TRBV27 with TRBJ2-3; 7 bases map to TRBD2. The J segment lost 5 bases and the V segment lost 4 bases, leaving 9 bases of the junction unmatched. The CDR3 has 15 residues. The germline V gene encodes CDR1 MNHEY and CDR2 SMNVEV (reference sequence). CDR3 region: CASSSGREVGDTQYF. The CDR3 DNA reads TGTGCCAGCAGTTCTGGACGGGAGGTGGGAGATACGCAGTATTTT.